This T cell receptor beta chain was retrieved from a study of cytomegalovirus exposure and HLA in healthy donors. Primers included in the PCR were 60 Vbeta and 13 Jbeta primers. The data were produced by immunoSEQ multiplex PCR, yet TCRdb's version contains in-frame clones alone and is incomplete. Altogether fewer than 250,000 clones are present, roughly 86% being singletons, with the ten largest covering around 3.6%. Germline CDR1 SGHTS, CDR2 YDEGEE. The CDR3 has 15 amino acids. V trimming: 0 bases; J trimming: 2 bases; junction bases outside the gene matches: 2. This sequence joins TRBV5-8 and TRBJ2-7; 10 positions match TRBD2. Sequencing was carried out using PBMCs. The origin of this receptor is a man between 35 and 55 years old in good health and CMV-seropositive. CDR3 loop: CASSLDLAGAYEQYF. The CDR3 nucleotides are TGTGCCAGCAGCTTGGATCTAGCGGGGGCCTACGAGCAGTACTTC.